The clone carrying this T cell receptor beta chain was recorded many times. Libraries for naive CD8 T cells, which were made from approximately 20,000 to 980,000 sorted cells, drew on 10%, 30% or 50% of the RNA. TCRdb re-derived calls from the PCR reads in MiXCR, one entry per CDR3 protein. The repertoire has approximately 97,000 distinct CDR3 sequences, 20% to 25% of them found once; the top ten carry 0.94%. The data stem from a study of molecular identifiers for immune sequencing clone quantification. V lost 2 bases and J 0 bases, leaving 14 bases between the germline ends. Germline V gives CDR1 SGDLS, CDR2 YYNGEE. CDR3 length: 17 amino acids.

The material sequenced was naive CD8+ T cells from blood, with Jurkat cell RNA spiked in. As to subset: FACS-sorted CD8+CD4-CCR7+CD45RA+ naive T cells. The V gene is TRBV9, the J gene TRBJ2-2; tentative D call: TRBD2 (5 bases). The clonotype was recovered from a human donor in good health. Some libraries in this study had Jurkat cell RNA spiked in. The CDR3 protein is CASSVPPGAANTGELFF. CDR3 sequence (DNA): TGTGCCAGCAGCGTTCCCCCAGGAGCGGCGAACACCGGGGAGCTGTTTTTT.